This TCR beta chain was sequenced in a study of blood T cell repertoires in COVID-19. Study summary: The United States, Italy and Spain provided the acute and convalescent COVID-19 samples.

This CDR3 contains 14 residues. Germline V gene data show CDR1 as ENHRY and CDR2 as SYGVKD. V shed 10 bases and J 0 bases; nucleotides not matched to a gene: 5. Sequencing was performed with immunoSEQ multiplex PCR; in TCRdb, only in-frame clones are kept and a portion is missing. Of fewer than 400,000 clones listed, 80% to 90% were seen once; the top ten hold 5%. Recruits, aged 18 to 89 years, lived in under 25 US areas. Membership in each cohort depended on participant-reported clinical history. The recovered donors of Cohort 3 showed two negative PCRs, clearance, or symptom resolution. The chain recombines TRBV10-3 with TRBJ2-3; 9 bases are a match to TRBD2. This TCR came from a man in his thirties or forties who had recovered from COVID-19. Sequencing was carried out using PBMCs or T cells enriched from blood (not recorded which). CDR3 loop: CATASGTSTDTQYF. The CDR3, as DNA: TGTGCCACCGCTAGCGGGACTAGCACAGATACGCAGTATTTT.